The source of this T cell receptor (beta chain) is a study of blood T cell repertoires in COVID-19. Study summary: Sites across the United States, Italy and Spain contributed samples from acute and convalescent COVID-19. Nucleic acid was either cDNA or gDNA, and it came from T cells, B-cell-depleted T cells, or PBMCs.

Per the original methods: Amplified reference gene primers provided the basis for estimating nucleated cell counts. Generated by immunoSEQ multiplex PCR, the TCRdb table keeps only in-frame clones and is missing some. V and J calls and clone size follow that table, whereas D and trimming were derived from the DNA. The sample yields under 400,000 clones, nearly 90% seen once. The specimen was peripheral blood. The receptor comes from a man between 18 and 35 years old with active or convalescent COVID-19.

CDR3 in amino acids: CASSLRRGGTEAFF. The CDR3 DNA reads as TGTGCCAGCAGCCTCAGACGGGGGGGAACTGAAGCTTTCTTT. The rearrangement uses TRBV7-2 and TRBJ1-1, with D maybe TRBD1 (5 bases). V gave up 5 bases and J gave up 5 bases, with 15 bases separating them. The germline gives CDR1 SGHTA, CDR2 FQGNSA. CDR3 size: 14 residues. Full variable domain (outside the CDR3, taken from reference TRBV7-2 and TRBJ1-1): GAGVSQSPSNKVTEKGKDVELRCDPISGHTALYWYRQSLGQGLEFLIYFQGNSAPDKSGLPSDRFSAERTGGSVSTLTIQRTQQEDSAVYLCASSLRRGGTEAFFGQGTRLTVV.